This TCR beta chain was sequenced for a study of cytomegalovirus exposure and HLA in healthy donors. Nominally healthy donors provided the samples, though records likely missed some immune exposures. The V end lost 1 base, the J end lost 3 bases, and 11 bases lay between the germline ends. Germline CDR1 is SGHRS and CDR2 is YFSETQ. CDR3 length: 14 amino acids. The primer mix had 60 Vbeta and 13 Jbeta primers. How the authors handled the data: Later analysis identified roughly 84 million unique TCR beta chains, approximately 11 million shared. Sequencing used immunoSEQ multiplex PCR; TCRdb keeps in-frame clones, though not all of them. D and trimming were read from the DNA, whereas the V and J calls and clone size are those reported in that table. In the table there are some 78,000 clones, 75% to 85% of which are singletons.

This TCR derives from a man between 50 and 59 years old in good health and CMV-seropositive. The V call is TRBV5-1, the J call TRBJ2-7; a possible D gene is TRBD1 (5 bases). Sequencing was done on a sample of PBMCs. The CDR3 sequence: CASSLKQANYEQYF. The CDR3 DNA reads TGCGCCAGCAGCTTGAAACAGGCGAACTACGAGCAGTACTTC.